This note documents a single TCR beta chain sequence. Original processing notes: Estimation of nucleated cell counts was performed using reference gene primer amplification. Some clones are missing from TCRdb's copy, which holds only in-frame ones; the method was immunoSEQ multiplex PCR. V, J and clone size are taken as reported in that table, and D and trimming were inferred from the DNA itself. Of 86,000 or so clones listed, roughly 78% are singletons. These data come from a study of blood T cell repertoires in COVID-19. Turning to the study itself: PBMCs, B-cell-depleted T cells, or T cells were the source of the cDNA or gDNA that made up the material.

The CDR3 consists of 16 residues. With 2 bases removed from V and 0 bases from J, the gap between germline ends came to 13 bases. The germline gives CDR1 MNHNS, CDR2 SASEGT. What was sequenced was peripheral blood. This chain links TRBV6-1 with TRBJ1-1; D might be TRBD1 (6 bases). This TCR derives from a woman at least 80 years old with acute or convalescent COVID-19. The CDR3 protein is CASSEIGGHMNTEAFF. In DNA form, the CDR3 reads TGTGCCAGCAGTGAAATCGGGGGGCACATGAACACTGAAGCTTTCTTT.